This is a list of T cell receptor beta chains from one sample in a study of T-cell memory formation after mild COVID-19. TCRdb itself ran the 5' RACE reads through MiXCR, one entry per CDR3 protein. Here the sample spans some 68,000 distinct CDR3 sequences, roughly a sixth being singletons. Input material: PBMCs or a T cell subset sorted from them (not recorded which). All receptors come from an adult woman who had mild COVID-19 (a few samples of this study predate the infection). Cell type and time point are not known. Each CDR3 is given with its conserved first and last residue. Each record gives: clone size, V gene, J gene, D gene, CDR3 DNA, CDR3 protein. A D gene is named only where the DNA matches it firmly. The size field is filled for only some rows; it gives once, few, many or a size class.

abundance: few; v_gene: TRBV5-1; j_gene: TRBJ2-5; d_gene: TRBD1; CDR3nt: TGCGCCAGCAGCTTGATCCCCGGGACAGAGTACCAAGAGACCCAGTACTTC; CDR3aa: CASSLIPGTEYQETQYF
abundance: -; v_gene: TRBV14; j_gene: TRBJ2-3; d_gene: -; CDR3nt: TGTGCCAGCAGCCAACCACCCGCCGATACGCAGTATTTT; CDR3aa: CASSQPPADTQYF
abundance: few; v_gene: TRBV29-1; j_gene: TRBJ1-2; d_gene: TRBD1; CDR3nt: TGCAGCGTTGAGGTCGAGGGGGCAGAGGGCTATGGCTACACCTTC; CDR3aa: CSVEVEGAEGYGYTF
abundance: -; v_gene: TRBV29-1; j_gene: TRBJ1-1; d_gene: TRBD1; CDR3nt: TGCAGCGCCCAACAGGGGGACACTGAAGCTTTCTTT; CDR3aa: CSAQQGDTEAFF
abundance: -; v_gene: TRBV15; j_gene: TRBJ2-1; d_gene: TRBD2; CDR3nt: TGTGCCACCAGCAGAGATCGGCTAGCGGGAGGGCTTGAGCAGTTCTTC; CDR3aa: CATSRDRLAGGLEQFF
abundance: -; v_gene: TRBV7-8; j_gene: TRBJ2-1; d_gene: -; CDR3nt: TGTGCCAGCAGCACCATCCAGGCCCGCTCCTACAATGAGCAGTTCTTC; CDR3aa: CASSTIQARSYNEQFF
abundance: few; v_gene: TRBV7-8; j_gene: TRBJ2-2; d_gene: -; CDR3nt: TGTGCCAGCAGCTTATTTATCCCTCCAACGAACACCGGGGAGCTGTTTTTT; CDR3aa: CASSLFIPPTNTGELFF
abundance: many; v_gene: TRBV5-1; j_gene: TRBJ2-7; d_gene: -; CDR3nt: TGCGCCAGCAGCTTGGTACAGGGCCTACCCTACGAGCAGTACTTC; CDR3aa: CASSLVQGLPYEQYF
abundance: -; v_gene: TRBV6-2/TRBV6-3; j_gene: TRBJ2-3; d_gene: -; CDR3nt: TGTGCCAGCCGACAAGGGTACGGAAGCACAGATACGCAGTATTTT; CDR3aa: CASRQGYGSTDTQYF
abundance: -; v_gene: TRBV7-9; j_gene: TRBJ2-5; d_gene: -; CDR3nt: TGTGCCAGCAGCTTACTAGAGACCCAGTACTTC; CDR3aa: CASSLLETQYF
abundance: -; v_gene: TRBV27; j_gene: TRBJ2-1; d_gene: TRBD2; CDR3nt: TGTGCCAGCAGTCCTAGCGGAAGCTCCTACAATGAGCAGTTCTTC; CDR3aa: CASSPSGSSYNEQFF
abundance: -; v_gene: TRBV20-1; j_gene: TRBJ1-1; d_gene: -; CDR3nt: TGCAGTGCTAAACCAGTCCGGGACCCACCATTGTACGCTTTCTTT; CDR3aa: CSAKPVRDPPLYAFF
abundance: -; v_gene: TRBV6-5; j_gene: TRBJ2-1; d_gene: -; CDR3nt: TGTGCCAGCAAAGGGACCGAAGGCAATGAGCAGTTCTTC; CDR3aa: CASKGTEGNEQFF
abundance: few; v_gene: TRBV20-1; j_gene: TRBJ2-5; d_gene: TRBD2; CDR3nt: TGCAGTGCTAGAGCTAGAGACCCGCGGGGGGCCGGGGAGACCCAGTACTTC; CDR3aa: CSARARDPRGAGETQYF
abundance: -; v_gene: TRBV11-2; j_gene: TRBJ2-3; d_gene: TRBD1; CDR3nt: TGTGCCAGCAGCGGACGCTCAGGGGGCGCGGGAGATACGCAGTATTTT; CDR3aa: CASSGRSGGAGDTQYF
abundance: few; v_gene: TRBV25-1; j_gene: TRBJ2-7; d_gene: TRBD1; CDR3nt: TGTGCCAGCAGTGAAACCTTCCCGGGGACAGGGGGTGTGAAGCAGTACTTC; CDR3aa: CASSETFPGTGGVKQYF
abundance: -; v_gene: TRBV20-1; j_gene: TRBJ1-2; d_gene: TRBD1; CDR3nt: TGCAGTGGAAGAACAGGGGATGGCTACACCTTC; CDR3aa: CSGRTGDGYTF
abundance: -; v_gene: TRBV7-9; j_gene: TRBJ2-3; d_gene: TRBD2; CDR3nt: TGTGCCAGCAGCCCCACGGGAGGGAGCACAGATACGCAGTATTTT; CDR3aa: CASSPTGGSTDTQYF
abundance: few; v_gene: TRBV7-6; j_gene: TRBJ2-3; d_gene: TRBD2; CDR3nt: TGTGCCAGCAGCGAAGAAGGGACTAGCGGGGGGAGCACAGATACGCAGTATTTT; CDR3aa: CASSEEGTSGGSTDTQYF
abundance: few; v_gene: TRBV7-9; j_gene: TRBJ2-5; d_gene: -; CDR3nt: TGTGCCAGCAGCCCACCCATGGGAGGATTTCTGGAGACCCAGTACTTC; CDR3aa: CASSPPMGGFLETQYF
abundance: -; v_gene: TRBV7-3; j_gene: TRBJ2-6; d_gene: -; CDR3nt: TGTGCCAGCAGACTGGGTCCCGGGGCCAACGTCCTGACTTTC; CDR3aa: CASRLGPGANVLTF
abundance: -; v_gene: TRBV10-3; j_gene: TRBJ2-1; d_gene: -; CDR3nt: TGTGCCATCAGTGAGTCCAATGAGCAGTTCTTC; CDR3aa: CAISESNEQFF
abundance: -; v_gene: TRBV11-2; j_gene: TRBJ2-5; d_gene: -; CDR3nt: TGTGCCAGCAGCTTGACTGGGCTACAAGAGACCCAGTACTTC; CDR3aa: CASSLTGLQETQYF
abundance: -; v_gene: TRBV20-1; j_gene: TRBJ1-5; d_gene: TRBD1; CDR3nt: TGCAGTGCGGTGACAGGGGGTTTTAGCAATCAGCCCCAGCATTTT; CDR3aa: CSAVTGGFSNQPQHF
abundance: many; v_gene: TRBV7-6; j_gene: TRBJ2-5; d_gene: -; CDR3nt: TGTGCCAGCAGCACAAGATCCGGGACTGGGTCACAGACCCAGTACTTC; CDR3aa: CASSTRSGTGSQTQYF
abundance: few; v_gene: TRBV5-6; j_gene: TRBJ2-3; d_gene: -; CDR3nt: TGTGCCAGCAGCCCTGGGGGGACTCCCCGAAGGCAGTATTTT; CDR3aa: CASSPGGTPRRQYF
abundance: many; v_gene: TRBV12-3/TRBV12-4; j_gene: TRBJ2-1; d_gene: -; CDR3nt: TGTGCCAGCAGTTCCCAAGGGGGCAATGAGCAGTTCTTC; CDR3aa: CASSSQGGNEQFF
abundance: -; v_gene: TRBV20-1; j_gene: TRBJ2-7; d_gene: TRBD2; CDR3nt: TGCAGTGCGCGTACTAGCGGGAGGGCCTACGAGCAGTACTTC; CDR3aa: CSARTSGRAYEQYF
abundance: -; v_gene: TRBV6-1; j_gene: TRBJ1-1; d_gene: TRBD1; CDR3nt: TGTGCCAGCAGGGAAGGACAGGGGTACACTGAAGCTTTCTTT; CDR3aa: CASREGQGYTEAFF
abundance: few; v_gene: TRBV4-2; j_gene: TRBJ2-1; d_gene: -; CDR3nt: TGTGCCAGCAGCCAAGATTGGACTTCCTACAATGAGCAGTTCTTC; CDR3aa: CASSQDWTSYNEQFF
abundance: -; v_gene: TRBV12-3/TRBV12-4; j_gene: TRBJ2-3; d_gene: TRBD2; CDR3nt: TGTGCCAGCAGTTTAGGTATAGCGGGAGGCTCAGATACGCAGTATTTT; CDR3aa: CASSLGIAGGSDTQYF
abundance: -; v_gene: TRBV29-1; j_gene: TRBJ1-4; d_gene: -; CDR3nt: TGCAGCGTTGAAGCGTCGAGGGGGGGACTGTTTTTT; CDR3aa: CSVEASRGGLFF
abundance: few; v_gene: TRBV7-7; j_gene: TRBJ2-5; d_gene: -; CDR3nt: TGTGCTAGCAGCCCAGCTAATCAAGAGACCCAGTACTTC; CDR3aa: CASSPANQETQYF
abundance: -; v_gene: TRBV14; j_gene: TRBJ2-3; d_gene: -; CDR3nt: TGTGCCAGCAGCCCAGATGTGGGCAGGGGATTTCGCACAGATACGCAGTATTTT; CDR3aa: CASSPDVGRGFRTDTQYF
abundance: -; v_gene: TRBV12-3/TRBV12-4; j_gene: TRBJ2-7; d_gene: -; CDR3nt: TGTGCCAGCAGTTGGACCACGGTGGGGGAGCAGTACTTC; CDR3aa: CASSWTTVGEQYF
abundance: few; v_gene: TRBV5-1; j_gene: TRBJ2-3; d_gene: TRBD2; CDR3nt: TGCGCCAGCAGCGACGGACTAGCGGGGACAGATACGCAGTATTTT; CDR3aa: CASSDGLAGTDTQYF
abundance: few; v_gene: TRBV6-5; j_gene: TRBJ2-4; d_gene: TRBD1; CDR3nt: TGTGCCAGCAGTTCAAACAGGGGTGGCGGTGCCAAAAACATTCAGTACTTC; CDR3aa: CASSSNRGGGAKNIQYF
abundance: -; v_gene: TRBV4-3; j_gene: TRBJ2-1; d_gene: -; CDR3nt: TGCGCCAGCAGACGAACGGGGATGTCCTACAATGAGCAGTTCTTC; CDR3aa: CASRRTGMSYNEQFF
abundance: -; v_gene: TRBV30; j_gene: TRBJ2-5; d_gene: -; CDR3nt: TGTGCCTGGAGTGTAAAGGGGTACCAAGAGACCCAGTACTTC; CDR3aa: CAWSVKGYQETQYF
abundance: few; v_gene: TRBV9; j_gene: TRBJ2-7; d_gene: -; CDR3nt: TGTGCCAGCAGCGTAGCATCGAGTTCGGACGAGCAGTACTTC; CDR3aa: CASSVASSSDEQYF
abundance: -; v_gene: TRBV7-6; j_gene: TRBJ2-7; d_gene: TRBD2; CDR3nt: TGTGCCAGCAGCTCCGGCCGGCCGGGACTAGCGGGTTCTTACGAGCAGTACTTC; CDR3aa: CASSSGRPGLAGSYEQYF
abundance: many; v_gene: TRBV18; j_gene: TRBJ2-7; d_gene: TRBD1; CDR3nt: TGTGCCAGCTCACTGCCGGACAGGCCTTACGAGCAGTACTTC; CDR3aa: CASSLPDRPYEQYF
abundance: -; v_gene: TRBV4-1; j_gene: TRBJ2-5; d_gene: TRBD1; CDR3nt: TGCGCCAGCAGTCGAACAGGGGGGGAGACCCAGTACTTC; CDR3aa: CASSRTGGETQYF
abundance: few; v_gene: TRBV7-9; j_gene: TRBJ2-5; d_gene: TRBD2; CDR3nt: TGTGCCAGCAGTCCCGGACTAGCGGGAGTTTTGGAGACCCAGTACTTC; CDR3aa: CASSPGLAGVLETQYF
abundance: few; v_gene: TRBV6-4; j_gene: TRBJ2-3; d_gene: TRBD2; CDR3nt: TGTGCCAGCAGCCTTGGGACTACCGACGCCGCAGATACGCAGTATTTT; CDR3aa: CASSLGTTDAADTQYF